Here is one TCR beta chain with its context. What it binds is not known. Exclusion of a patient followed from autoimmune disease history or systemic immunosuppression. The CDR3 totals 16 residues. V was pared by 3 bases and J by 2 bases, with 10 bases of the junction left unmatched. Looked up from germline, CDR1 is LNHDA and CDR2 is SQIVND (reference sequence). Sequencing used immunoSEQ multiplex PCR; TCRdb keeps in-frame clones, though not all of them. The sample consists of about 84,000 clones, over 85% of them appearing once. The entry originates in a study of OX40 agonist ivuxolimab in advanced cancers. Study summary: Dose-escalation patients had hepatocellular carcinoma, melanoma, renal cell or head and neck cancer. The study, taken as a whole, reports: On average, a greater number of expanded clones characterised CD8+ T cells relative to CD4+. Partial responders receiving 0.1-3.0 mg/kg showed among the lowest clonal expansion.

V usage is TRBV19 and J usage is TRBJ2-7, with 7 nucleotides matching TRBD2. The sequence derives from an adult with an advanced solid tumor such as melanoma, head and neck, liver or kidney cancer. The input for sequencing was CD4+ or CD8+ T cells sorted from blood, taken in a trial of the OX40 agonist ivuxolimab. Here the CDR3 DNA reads TGTGCCAGTAGTATGTTATCCGGGACTAAAACCTACGAGCAGTACTTC. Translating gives CASSMLSGTKTYEQYF.